The rows below give T cell receptor beta chains drawn from one sample of a study of long-term antiretroviral therapy in people with HIV. The repertoire was sequenced with immunoSEQ multiplex PCR; TCRdb's copy has only in-frame clones and lacks some. The profile shows about 27,000 clones, 60% to 85% of them singletons. Sequencing used unsorted PBMCs, obtained 2.1 years after starting antiretroviral therapy. All receptors derive from a man aged 30 to 39 with HIV. Each CDR3 is given with its conserved first and last residue. The D gene is left open where the match is weak. Clone sizes are given selectively: once, few, many, or a class where the clone is expanded.

clone_size | j_call | d_call | v_call | cdr3_aa | cdr3_nt
NA | TRBJ1-4 | NA | TRBV4-1 | CASSQDPGLKNEKLFF | TGCGCCAGCAGCCAAGATCCGGGACTGAAGAATGAAAAACTGTTTTTT
NA | TRBJ1-2 | TRBD1 | TRBV13 | CASSWTGGYGYTF | TGTGCCAGCAGTTGGACAGGGGGATATGGCTACACCTTC
few | TRBJ1-5 | TRBD1 | TRBV19 | CASSGQGVNQPQHF | TGTGCCAGTAGTGGACAGGGGGTCAATCAGCCCCAGCATTTT
once | TRBJ1-1 | TRBD1 | TRBV19 | CASSSRTGGMNTEAFF | TGTGCCAGTAGTAGTAGGACAGGAGGCATGAACACTGAAGCTTTCTTT
NA | TRBJ2-7 | NA | TRBV2 | CASSDRNEQYF | TGTGCCAGCAGTGACCGTAACGAGCAGTACTTC
few | TRBJ2-7 | NA | TRBV5-1 | CASSLVDSYEQYF | TGCGCCAGCAGCTTGGTAGATTCCTACGAGCAGTACTTC
NA | TRBJ1-4 | TRBD1 | TRBV5-1 | CASKPGQGPNEKLFF | TGCGCCAGCAAGCCAGGACAGGGTCCTAATGAAAAACTGTTTTTT
NA | TRBJ2-1 | NA | TRBV28 | CASSLFQYNEQFF | TGTGCCAGCAGTCTGTTTCAATACAATGAGCAGTTCTTC
NA | TRBJ2-7 | TRBD1 | TRBV13 | CASSQQGAQYF | TGTGCCTCCTCCCAACAGGGGGCCCAATACTTC
NA | TRBJ2-7 | NA | TRBV19 | CASSISRMVIPEEQYF | TGTGCCAGTAGTATTTCCCGTATGGTGATCCCTGAGGAGCAGTACTTC
NA | TRBJ2-5 | NA | TRBV6-4 | CASSFNSQETQYF | TGTGCCAGCAGCTTCAACAGTCAAGAGACCCAGTACTTC
NA | TRBJ2-3 | TRBD1 | TRBV5-4 | CASSDLGTGIGTDTQYF | TGTGCCAGCAGCGACCTAGGGACAGGTATTGGCACAGATACGCAGTATTTT
NA | TRBJ1-1 | NA | TRBV30 | CAWSSIRPLKNTEAFF | TGTGCCTGGAGTTCAATTAGACCGCTAAAGAACACTGAAGCTTTCTTT
NA | TRBJ1-1 | TRBD1 | TRBV5-1 | CASSLRDRVGTEAFF | TGCGCCAGCAGCTTGAGGGACAGGGTAGGCACTGAAGCTTTCTTT
NA | TRBJ1-5 | TRBD1 | TRBV7-2 | CASSWTGELSQPQHF | TGTGCCAGCAGTTGGACAGGGGAACTAAGTCAGCCCCAGCATTTT
NA | TRBJ2-5 | NA | TRBV4-1 | CASSQGLEETQYF | TGCGCCAGCAGCCAAGGCTTAGAAGAGACCCAGTACTTC
NA | TRBJ1-2 | NA | TRBV28 | CASSSGGYGYTF | TGTGCCAGCAGTTCGGGCGGCTATGGCTACACCTTC
NA | TRBJ1-2 | TRBD1 | TRBV7-9 | CASSPTGTGASSDGYTF | TGTGCCAGCAGCCCCACCGGGACAGGGGCTAGCTCGGATGGCTACACCTTC
NA | TRBJ2-7 | TRBD2 | TRBV23-1 | CASSQWSGRREQYF | TGCGCCAGCAGTCAATGGAGCGGGAGGCGCGAGCAGTACTTC
once | TRBJ2-3 | TRBD2 | TRBV4-1 | CASSQDGGGGAGDTQYF | TGCGCCAGCAGCCAAGACGGAGGCGGGGGGGCCGGAGATACGCAGTATTTT
NA | TRBJ2-3 | TRBD2 | TRBV5-1 | CASSSGARTDTQYF | TGCGCCAGCAGCAGCGGGGCCCGCACAGATACGCAGTATTTT
NA | TRBJ1-5 | NA | TRBV6-6 | CASSSLTPLSNQPQHF | TGTGCCAGCAGTTCCTTGACACCCTTGAGCAATCAGCCCCAGCATTTT
NA | TRBJ1-2 | TRBD1 | TRBV7-2 | CASSPDRVDGYTF | TGTGCCAGCAGCCCCGACAGGGTCGATGGCTACACCTTC
NA | TRBJ1-6 | NA | TRBV9 | CASSVDLVSPLHF | TGTGCCAGCAGCGTAGATTTGGTTTCACCCCTCCACTTT
NA | TRBJ1-3 | TRBD1 | TRBV2 | CASRSGTALSGNTIYF | TGTGCCAGCAGGTCCGGGACAGCCCTCTCTGGAAACACCATATATTTT
NA | TRBJ1-4 | NA | TRBV5-1 | CASSLGGSNEKLFF | TGCGCCAGCAGCTTAGGCGGGAGTAATGAAAAACTGTTTTTT
few | TRBJ2-7 | NA | TRBV5-4 | CASSLAGGSSYEQYF | TGTGCCAGCAGCTTGGCAGGGGGGAGCTCCTACGAGCAGTACTTC
NA | TRBJ2-1 | TRBD2 | TRBV5-1 | CASSTVAGGLNEQFF | TGCGCCAGCAGCACCGTAGCGGGGGGGCTTAATGAGCAGTTCTTC
NA | TRBJ2-1 | NA | TRBV27 | CASSLPGRESYNEQFF | TGTGCCAGCAGTCTACCCGGGAGAGAGTCCTACAATGAGCAGTTCTTC
once | TRBJ2-3 | NA | TRBV13 | CASSFWSTDTQYF | TGTGCCAGCAGTTTTTGGAGCACAGATACGCAGTATTTT
NA | TRBJ2-2 | NA | TRBV7-7 | CASSLVVGRWNTGELFF | TGTGCCAGCAGCTTAGTGGTGGGGCGGTGGAACACCGGGGAGCTGTTTTTT
NA | TRBJ1-6 | NA | TRBV28 | CASSSLPTTRSPLHF | TGTGCCAGCAGTTCGCTCCCAACGACCCGTTCACCCCTCCACTTT
NA | TRBJ2-2 | NA | TRBV5-4 | CASTLGGLGTGELFF | TGTGCCAGCACCCTCGGGGGGCTCGGAACCGGGGAGCTGTTTTTT
NA | TRBJ2-1 | TRBD2 | TRBV9 | CASSVGTSGNNEQFF | TGTGCCAGCAGCGTAGGGACTAGCGGCAACAATGAGCAGTTCTTC
once | TRBJ1-5 | NA | TRBV6-6 | CASSYSSWGLNQPQHF | TGTGCCAGCAGTTACTCGTCGTGGGGACTCAATCAGCCCCAGCATTTT
NA | TRBJ1-1 | NA | TRBV6-5 | CASSSPDMNTEAFF | TGTGCCAGCAGTTCTCCAGATATGAACACTGAAGCTTTCTTT
NA | TRBJ2-2 | TRBD2 | TRBV30 | CAWSSLAGGKAGELFF | TGTGCCTGGAGTTCTCTAGCGGGGGGGAAGGCCGGGGAGCTGTTTTTT
NA | TRBJ1-3 | TRBD1 | TRBV28 | CASSPTGDSGNTIYF | TGTGCCAGCAGTCCTACAGGGGATTCTGGAAACACCATATATTTT
NA | TRBJ1-4 | TRBD1 | TRBV11-2 | CASSQSGGDMEKLFF | TGTGCCAGCAGTCAATCAGGGGGTGACATGGAAAAACTGTTTTTT
NA | TRBJ1-1 | NA | TRBV7-7 | CASSLASTRERYTEAFF | TGTGCTAGCAGCTTAGCTTCAACCAGGGAAAGATACACTGAAGCTTTCTTT
few | TRBJ1-1 | NA | TRBV30 | CAWNSPGLIF | TGTGCCTGGAATAGTCCGGGACTAATCTTT
NA | TRBJ1-5 | NA | TRBV19 | CASMRAWRVGSDQPQHF | TGTGCCAGTATGAGGGCCTGGAGGGTTGGTTCAGATCAGCCCCAGCATTTT
NA | TRBJ2-7 | NA | TRBV30 | CAWSVRGNTLLYEQYF | TGTGCCTGGAGTGTACGAGGTAACACCCTCCTCTACGAGCAGTACTTC
few | TRBJ1-6 | TRBD1 | TRBV5-1 | CASSREGGQGPLGNSPLHF | TGCGCCAGCAGCCGCGAGGGGGGACAGGGCCCCCTGGGGAATTCACCCCTCCACTTT
NA | TRBJ1-5 | NA | TRBV6-6 | CASSRSAVPDGTQHF | TGTGCCAGCAGTCGTTCAGCGGTCCCGGATGGGACCCAGCATTTT
NA | TRBJ2-7 | TRBD2 | TRBV27 | CASSTAGREVEYF | TGTGCCAGCAGTACCGCTGGGAGGGAGGTGGAGTACTTC
once | TRBJ2-1 | NA | TRBV5-6 | CASSLDNRYNEQFF | TGTGCCAGCAGCTTGGATAACCGATACAATGAGCAGTTCTTC
NA | TRBJ2-2 | NA | TRBV18 | CASSSDRSTGELFF | TGTGCCAGCTCATCTGACAGATCCACCGGGGAGCTGTTTTTT
NA | TRBJ2-7 | NA | TRBV28 | CASSPGTVSYEQYF | TGTGCCAGCAGTCCAGGGACGGTATCCTACGAGCAGTACTTC
NA | TRBJ1-4 | NA | TRBV7-6 | CASSLTPHGEKLFF | TGTGCCAGCAGCCTAACCCCCCATGGGGAAAAACTGTTTTTT
NA | TRBJ1-5 | NA | TRBV28 | CASSLPGANDGQPQHF | TGTGCCAGCAGTTTACCCGGGGCAAATGACGGTCAGCCCCAGCATTTT
NA | TRBJ2-7 | NA | TRBV10-3 | CAISESITGADEQYF | TGTGCCATCAGTGAGTCGATAACGGGGGCGGACGAGCAGTACTTC
NA | TRBJ2-7 | NA | TRBV28 | CASSRQWEGTYEQYF | TGTGCCAGCAGTAGACAGTGGGAAGGGACCTACGAGCAGTACTTC
NA | TRBJ1-3 | NA | TRBV7-9 | CASSSRTETGTIYF | TGTGCCAGCAGCTCCAGGACAGAAACTGGCACCATATATTTT
NA | TRBJ2-1 | NA | TRBV25-1 | CASSGLSEQFF | TGTGCCAGCAGTGGCCTGAGTGAGCAGTTCTTC
few | TRBJ2-7 | TRBD2 | TRBV6-1 | CASKSSGRAYEQYF | TGTGCCAGCAAGAGCAGCGGGAGGGCCTACGAGCAGTACTTC
NA | TRBJ2-3 | TRBD2 | TRBV7-2 | CASSPERTRTDTQYF | TGTGCCAGCAGCCCGGAGCGGACTAGGACAGATACGCAGTATTTT
few | TRBJ1-6 | NA | TRBV27 | CATGTGPVPLHF | TGTGCCACGGGGACCGGGCCCGTGCCCCTCCACTTT
NA | TRBJ2-7 | NA | TRBV1 | CTSSPMPAGGPHEQYF | TGCACCAGCAGCCCCATGCCAGCGGGAGGGCCACACGAGCAGTACTTC